This T cell receptor beta chain stems from a study of cytomegalovirus exposure and HLA in healthy donors. CDR3 length: 14 residues. The PCR used 60 Vbeta and 13 Jbeta primers. Here immunoSEQ multiplex PCR was the method, and the copy in TCRdb shows in-frame clones only, minus some. This sample carries some 160,000 clones, less than 80% of them seen once, and the ten largest clones take approximately 0.7%. The TCR originated in a woman between 40 and 55 years old in good health and CMV-seronegative. The genes are TRBV21-1 and TRBJ2-3; the tabulated D call, TRBD2, remains unverified against the DNA. TRBV21-1 is a recognized pseudogene. Sequencing input: PBMCs. The CDR3 bases are TGTGCCAGCAGCCGCAACGCGGGTCGGCCCACGCAGTATTTT. Protein: CASSRNAGRPTQYF.